These 31 T cell receptor beta chains originate from one sample sequenced in a study of T cell responses to AZD1222 COVID-19 vaccine. Assay: immunoSEQ multiplex PCR; the TCRdb copy retains only in-frame clones and omits some. The data hold roughly 180,000 clones, with roughly 90% observed a single time. The sequencing here drew on peripheral blood, taken 28 days after the second AZD1222 dose. The receptors here all came from an adult who received the AZD1222 COVID-19 vaccine.

The chain couples TRBV9 to TRBJ1-6; D is unclear. Trimming shortened V by 2 bases and J by 8 bases, and 8 bases separated the two germline ends. The CDR3 runs to 13 residues. Germline CDR1 and CDR2: SGDLS and YYNGEE. The CDR3 coding sequence is TGTGCCAGCAGCGTTACAGTTTATTCACCCCTCCACTTT. Its protein is CASSVTVYSPLHF. Together with reference TRBV9 and TRBJ1-6, the CDR3 gives the full variable domain: DSGVTQTPKHLITATGQRVTLRCSPRSGDLSVYWYQQSLDQGLQFLIQYYNGEERAKGNILERFSAQQFPDLHSELNLSSLELGDSALYFCASSVTVYSPLHFGNGTRLTVT.

This chain joins TRBV2 and TRBJ2-1; D uncertain. The germline V and J ends were trimmed by 7 bases and 7 bases, with 17 bases remaining between them. Per germline, CDR1 SNHLY and CDR2 FYNNEI. This CDR3 spans 14 amino acids. CDR3 region: CASISPVGLNEQFF. The CDR3 nucleotides are TGTGCCAGCATCTCGCCCGTTGGCTTAAATGAGCAGTTCTTC.

This sequence joins TRBV5-1 and TRBJ2-1; TRBD2 matches at 7 bases. This CDR3 is built from 17 residues. Germline V gene lookup returns CDR1 SGHRS and CDR2 YFSETQ. Trimming at V came to 7 bases and at J to 0 bases, leaving 13 bases not matched to a gene. The CDR3 sequence: CASFGLGSFSSYNEQFF. The DNA for the CDR3 is TGCGCCAGCTTCGGACTAGGATCTTTTAGCTCCTACAATGAGCAGTTCTTC.

The rearrangement links TRBV10-3 to TRBJ2-7; 7 bases align to TRBD1. CDR1 ENHRY and CDR2 SYGVKD come from the germline V gene. Trimming removed 6 bases from V and 0 bases from J; junction bases left unmatched: 8. The length of the CDR3 is 15 residues. The CDR3 DNA reads as TGTGCCATCAGCCGACAGGGCTTCAGCTCCTACGAGCAGTACTTC. It encodes CAISRQGFSSYEQYF.

This clone was seen just once. The chain links TRBV7-2 to TRBJ2-1; 13 bases are a match to TRBD2. V was pared by 5 bases and J by 6 bases, with 4 bases of the junction left unmatched. CDR1 is SGHTA, CDR2 FQGNSA, per germline. The CDR3 is 15 amino acids. CDR3 loop: CASSRTSGSVNEQFF. The DNA of the CDR3 is TGTGCCAGCAGCCGGACTAGCGGGAGTGTCAATGAGCAGTTCTTC.

The V call is TRBV28, the J call TRBJ1-2; D unclear. The V and J ends lost 7 bases and 8 bases respectively, with 11 bases between them. The CDR3 runs to 11 residues. The germline V gene encodes CDR1 MDHEN and CDR2 SYDVKM. Here the CDR3 DNA reads TGTGCCAGCAATGAGGGAGGGGGCTACACCTTC. Translated, it gives CASNEGGGYTF.

The chain links TRBV14 to TRBJ1-2; D is possibly TRBD1 (5 bases). Germline lookup yields CDR1 SGHDN and CDR2 FVKESK. CDR3 size: 14 residues. The V and J ends lost 1 base and 2 bases respectively, with 8 bases between them. CDR3 sequence (DNA): TGTGCCAGCAGCCAAGTTGGGGCAAACTATGGCTACACCTTC. It encodes CASSQVGANYGYTF. Supplemented by reference TRBV14 and TRBJ1-2, the full variable domain reads EAGVTQFPSHSVIEKGQTVTLRCDPISGHDNLYWYRRVMGKEIKFLLHFVKESKQDESGMPNNRFLAERTGGTYSTLKVQPAELEDSGVYFCASSQVGANYGYTFGSGTRLTVV.

V usage is TRBV6-2 or TRBV6-3 and J usage is TRBJ1-5, with D possibly TRBD1 on 5 matching bases. Between the trimmed V and J ends, which lost 5 bases and 5 bases, there was a span of 13 bases. Germline V lookup: CDR1 MNHEY, CDR2 SVGEGT. The CDR3 contains 14 residues. For the CDR3, the DNA is TGTGCCAGCAGTCCCAGGGCCGTGGATCAGCCCCAGCATTTT. It specifies CASSPRAVDQPQHF.

The rearrangement links TRBV10-2 to TRBJ2-7; D might be TRBD2 (6 bases). The CDR3 runs 14 residues. The V gene lost 4 bases and the J gene lost 3 bases, with 13 bases spanning the gap. Germline-derived CDR1 and CDR2 are WSHSY and SAAADI. This chain's CDR3 is CASSGTGTDYEQYF. The CDR3 nucleotides read TGCGCCAGCAGTGGGACTGGGACTGACTACGAGCAGTACTTC.

The rearrangement links TRBV24-1 to TRBJ1-5; weak D call: TRBD1 (6 bases). The germline V and J ends were trimmed by 5 bases and 2 bases, with 9 bases remaining between them. The CDR3 length is 14 residues. Germline V CDR1 and CDR2: KGHDR, SFDVKD. The DNA for the CDR3 is TGTGCCACCAGTGGGACAGTAGGCAATCAGCCCCAGCATTTT. Its translation is CATSGTVGNQPQHF.

Regarding this clone: Additional DNA sequences in this sample encode the identical CDR3. The CDR3 sequence is CASRPGQGAGNTIYF. In nucleotides, the CDR3 is TGTGCCAGCAGGCCGGGACAGGGTGCTGGAAACACCATATATTTT. This rearrangement joins TRBV6-5 to TRBJ1-3; 9 nucleotides agree with TRBD1. This CDR3 is 15 amino acids long. V shed 6 bases and J 2 bases; nucleotides not matched to a gene: 5. Germline V gene sequence: CDR1 MNHEY, CDR2 SVGAGI.

This sequence joins TRBV5-1 and TRBJ2-5; D not certain. Trimming stripped 4 bases from V and 4 bases from J, with 11 bases between. Germline-derived CDR1 and CDR2 are SGHRS and YFSETQ. The CDR3 sequence is 13 residues long. The CDR3 loop is CASSPSVGETQYF. The CDR3, as DNA: TGCGCCAGCAGCCCCTCAGTGGGAGAGACCCAGTACTTC.

This chain connects TRBV9 to TRBJ2-1, with TRBD2 identical over 16 bases. Per the germline V gene, CDR1 is SGDLS and CDR2 is YYNGEE. Unmatched junction bases numbered 13, after V lost 3 bases and J lost 13 bases. CDR3 length equals 17 residues. Here the CDR3 DNA reads TGTGCCAGCAGCGCGGGACTAGCGGGAGGGCTTAGCGACGAACAGTTCTTC. Its translation is CASSAGLAGGLSDEQFF. The whole variable domain, filled in from reference TRBV9 and TRBJ2-1, reads DSGVTQTPKHLITATGQRVTLRCSPRSGDLSVYWYQQSLDQGLQFLIQYYNGEERAKGNILERFSAQQFPDLHSELNLSSLELGDSALYFCASSAGLAGGLSDEQFFGPGTRLTVL.

The chain is built from TRBV11-3 and TRBJ1-4, with TRBD1 matching 7 bases. The CDR3 is 14 residues long. From germline, CDR1 is SGHNT and CDR2 YENEEA. The J segment lost 7 bases and the V segment lost 3 bases, leaving 5 bases of the junction unmatched. This CDR3 is CASSLVGDSEKLFF. The CDR3 region has the DNA TGTGCCAGCAGCTTGGTAGGGGACAGTGAAAAACTGTTTTTT.

The gene calls are TRBV6-5 and TRBJ2-7; 7 nucleotides agree with TRBD1. This CDR3 has 15 amino acids. The trim removed 4 bases at V and 2 bases at J, leaving 8 bases unmatched. Per the germline V gene, CDR1 is MNHEY and CDR2 is SVGAGI. The CDR3 region is CASSSRDRIPYEQYF. The CDR3 nucleotides are TGTGCCAGCAGTTCCCGGGACAGAATACCCTACGAGCAGTACTTC.

About this clone: Because the CDR3's place on the DNA is in doubt, the DNA is left out and the CDR3 is given as listed by TCRdb. The rearrangement uses TRBV12-1 and TRBJ2-7. TRBV12-1 is tagged as a pseudogene. The CDR3 spans 13 residues, counting both ends. CDR3 sequence: CASSFGRGSEQYF.

The gene calls are TRBV3-1 (or the pseudogene TRBV3-2) and TRBJ1-4; D gene uncertain. The germline V and J ends were trimmed by 0 bases and 4 bases, with 9 bases remaining between them. The CDR3 consists of 15 residues. Looked up from germline, CDR1 is LGHDT and CDR2 is YNNKEL (reference sequence). Here the CDR3 reads CASSQDRQHNEKLFF. The CDR3 DNA is TGTGCCAGCAGCCAAGATCGGCAGCATAATGAAAAACTGTTTTTT.

This chain connects TRBV9 to TRBJ2-7; 7 bases match TRBD1. Trimming removed 4 bases from V and 5 bases from J; junction bases left unmatched: 9. Germline assignment: CDR1 SGDLS and CDR2 YYNGEE. The CDR3 is 14 residues long. The CDR3 region is CASSPSGQRNEQYF. DNA of the CDR3: TGTGCCAGCAGCCCCTCGGGACAGAGAAACGAGCAGTACTTC.

This clone was seen once. V and J are TRBV24-1 and TRBJ2-7; TRBD2 agrees at 10 bases. The CDR3 is 14 residues long. V gave up 3 bases and J gave up 12 bases; unmatched junction bases: 10. Germline CDR1 is KGHDR and CDR2 is SFDVKD. The CDR3 DNA follows: TGTGCCACCAGTGATGGTGCTAGCGGGAGTGTACCGTACTTC. This translates into CATSDGASGSVPYF.

This sequence joins TRBV30 and TRBJ1-1, with a possible D match to TRBD1 (5 bases). The germline V and J ends were trimmed by 0 bases and 5 bases, with 16 bases remaining between them. Per germline, CDR1 GTSNPN and CDR2 SVGIG (reference sequence). The CDR3 runs 15 residues. The CDR3 nucleotides are TGTGCCTGGAGTGTACAAGGGGCGTCACGGACTGAAGCTTTCTTT. This sequence encodes CAWSVQGASRTEAFF.

The rearrangement links TRBV10-3 to TRBJ1-2, with D unclear. The CDR3 is 16 amino acids. V shed 6 bases and J shed 2 bases, with 19 bases lying between them. Germline CDR1 is ENHRY and CDR2 is SYGVKD. CDR3 bases: TGTGCCATCAGCCCATCAGCACCGACAAAAAACTATGGCTACACCTTC. Its protein product is CAISPSAPTKNYGYTF.

The V call is TRBV23-1, the J call TRBJ1-5; 8 bases map to TRBD1. TRBV23-1 is an ORF for which the function is uncertain. The CDR3 is 15 residues long. V shed 6 bases, J shed 6 bases, and the junction held 10 bases outside the gene matches. Written as DNA, the CDR3 is TGCGCCAGCAGGCCGCATGGACAGGGCGGTCAGCCCCAGCATTTT. Translating it yields CASRPHGQGGQPQHF.

The chain employs TRBV6-5 and TRBJ2-5, with D uncertain. This CDR3 comprises 13 residues. Germline V lookup: CDR1 MNHEY, CDR2 SVGAGI. V lost 3 bases and J lost 2, with 7 bases in between. CDR3 loop: CASSYRVQETQYF. CDR3 in DNA: TGTGCCAGCAGTTATAGGGTACAAGAGACCCAGTACTTC.

The chain recombines TRBV27 with TRBJ1-2; 7 nucleotides line up with TRBD1. The CDR3 runs to 15 residues. The V and J ends lost 5 bases and 4 bases, in that order; junction bases with no gene match: 10. In germline, CDR1 is MNHEY, CDR2 SMNVEV (reference sequence). The CDR3 loop is CASSIGTANSYGYTF. The CDR3 nucleotides are TGTGCCAGCAGTATCGGGACAGCAAACTCCTATGGCTACACCTTC.

The genes are TRBV28 and TRBJ2-1; 13 bases match TRBD2. The CDR3 contains 13 residues. Germline assignment: CDR1 MDHEN and CDR2 SYDVKM. Unmatched junction bases numbered 6, after V lost 10 bases and J lost 9 bases. CDR3 in DNA: TGTGCCACCAAACTAGCGGGAGGGCCTGAGCAGTTCTTC. Amino acids: CATKLAGGPEQFF.

DNA of the CDR3: TGTGCCAGTAGTCCTTCAACTCGGGAAAAACTGTTTTTT. Its protein product is CASSPSTREKLFF. This sequence joins TRBV19 and TRBJ1-4; D uncertain. Germline V lookup: CDR1 LNHDA, CDR2 SQIVND (reference sequence). The V gene lost 5 bases and the J gene lost 8 bases, with 12 bases spanning the gap. This CDR3 has 13 residues.

The V call is TRBV5-1, the J call TRBJ2-1; 9 bases match TRBD2. Germline values: CDR1 SGHRS, CDR2 YFSETQ. This CDR3 contains 15 residues. With 6 bases clipped from V and 5 bases from J, the junction kept 9 bases outside the gene matches. The chain's CDR3 is CASTLGLAGHNEQFF. The CDR3 DNA is TGCGCCAGCACACTGGGGCTAGCGGGGCACAATGAGCAGTTCTTC. Complete variable domain (other parts from reference TRBV5-1 and TRBJ2-1): KAGVTQTPRYLIKTRGQQVTLSCSPISGHRSVSWYQQTPGQGLQFLFEYFSETQRNKGNFPGRFSGRQFSNSRSEMNVSTLELGDSALYLCASTLGLAGHNEQFFGPGTRLTVL.

The rearrangement uses TRBV7-9 and TRBJ2-7; a possible D gene is TRBD1 (6 bases). The CDR3 contains 13 residues. Trimming cost V 4 bases and J 5 bases, with 12 bases left between them. The V gene's germline CDR1 is SEHNR and CDR2 FQNEAQ (reference sequence). CDR3 nucleotide sequence: TGTGCCAGCAGCTCACACAGGGTGAACGAGCAGTACTTC. Protein: CASSSHRVNEQYF. Combining the CDR3 with reference TRBV7-9 and TRBJ2-7 gives the whole variable domain DTGVSQNPRHKITKRGQNVTFRCDPISEHNRLYWYRQTLGQGPEFLTYFQNEAQLEKSRLLSDRFSAERPKGSFSTLEIQRTEQGDSAMYLCASSSHRVNEQYFGPGTRLTVT.

This clone was detected once. The chain employs TRBV5-1 and TRBJ1-1; 7 bases line up with TRBD1. CDR3 length: 13 residues. Germline V gives CDR1 SGHRS, CDR2 YFSETQ. J gave up 3 bases and V 2 bases, and 1 base lay outside the gene matches. The CDR3 DNA is TGCGCCAGCAGCTTCACAGGGGACACTGAAGCTTTCTTT. Its translation is CASSFTGDTEAFF.

The chain is built from TRBV3-1 (or the pseudogene TRBV3-2) and TRBJ1-2; D not resolved. CDR1 is LGHDT, CDR2 YNNKEL, per germline (reference sequence). This CDR3 has 14 residues. Between the trimmed V and J ends, which lost 4 bases and 6 bases, there was a span of 15 bases. CDR3 sequence: CASSPPGVLDGYTF. CDR3 DNA: TGTGCCAGCAGCCCCCCAGGCGTCCTGGATGGCTACACCTTC.

This clone was recorded only once. The chain links TRBV4-1 to TRBJ1-5; 7 nucleotides line up with TRBD1. CDR3 size: 15 residues. In germline, CDR1 is MGHRA, CDR2 YSYEKL. The ends lost 0 bases at V and 1 base at J; junction bases unmatched: 0. The CDR3 nucleotides are TGCGCCAGCAGCCAAGAGACAGGGAGCAATCAGCCCCAGCATTTT. Encoded protein: CASSQETGSNQPQHF.